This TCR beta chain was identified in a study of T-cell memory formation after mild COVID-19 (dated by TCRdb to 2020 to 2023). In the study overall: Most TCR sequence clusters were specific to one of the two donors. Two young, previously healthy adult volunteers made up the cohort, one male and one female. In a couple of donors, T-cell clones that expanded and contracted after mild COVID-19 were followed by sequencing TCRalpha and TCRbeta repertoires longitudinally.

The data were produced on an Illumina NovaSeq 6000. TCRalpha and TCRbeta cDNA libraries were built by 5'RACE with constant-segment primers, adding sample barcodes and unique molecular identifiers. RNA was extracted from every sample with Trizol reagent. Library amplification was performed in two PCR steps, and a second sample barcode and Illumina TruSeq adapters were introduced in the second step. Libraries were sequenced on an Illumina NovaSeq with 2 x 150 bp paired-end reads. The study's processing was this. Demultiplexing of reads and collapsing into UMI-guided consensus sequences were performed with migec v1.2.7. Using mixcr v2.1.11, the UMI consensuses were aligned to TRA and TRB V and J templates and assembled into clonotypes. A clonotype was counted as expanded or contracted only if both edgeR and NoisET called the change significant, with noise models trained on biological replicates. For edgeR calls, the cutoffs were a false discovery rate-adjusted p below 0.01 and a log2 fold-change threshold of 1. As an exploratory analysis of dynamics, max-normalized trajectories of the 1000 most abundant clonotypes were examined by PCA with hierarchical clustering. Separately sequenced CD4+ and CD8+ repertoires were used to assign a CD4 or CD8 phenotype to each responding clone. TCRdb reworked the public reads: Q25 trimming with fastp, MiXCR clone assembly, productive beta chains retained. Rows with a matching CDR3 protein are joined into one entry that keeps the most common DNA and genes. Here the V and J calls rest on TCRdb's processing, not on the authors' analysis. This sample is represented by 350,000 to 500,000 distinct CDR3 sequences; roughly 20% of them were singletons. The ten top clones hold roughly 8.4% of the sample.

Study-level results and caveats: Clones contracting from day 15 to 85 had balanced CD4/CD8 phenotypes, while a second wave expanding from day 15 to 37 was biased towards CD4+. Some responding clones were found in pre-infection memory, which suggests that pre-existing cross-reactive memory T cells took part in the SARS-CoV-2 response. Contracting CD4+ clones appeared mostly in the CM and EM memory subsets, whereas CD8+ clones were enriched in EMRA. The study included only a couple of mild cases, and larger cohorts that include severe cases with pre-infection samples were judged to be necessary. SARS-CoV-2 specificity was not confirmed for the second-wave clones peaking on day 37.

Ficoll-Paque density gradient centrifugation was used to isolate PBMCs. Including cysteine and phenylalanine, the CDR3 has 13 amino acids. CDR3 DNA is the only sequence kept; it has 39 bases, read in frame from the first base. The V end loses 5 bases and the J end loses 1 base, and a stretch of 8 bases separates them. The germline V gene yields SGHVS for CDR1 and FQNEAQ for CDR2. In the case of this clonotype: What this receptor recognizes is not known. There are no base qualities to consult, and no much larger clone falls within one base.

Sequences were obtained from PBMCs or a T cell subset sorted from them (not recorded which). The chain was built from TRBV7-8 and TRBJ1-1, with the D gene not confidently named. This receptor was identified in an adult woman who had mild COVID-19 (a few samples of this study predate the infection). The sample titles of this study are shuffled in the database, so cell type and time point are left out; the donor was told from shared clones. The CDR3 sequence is CASSGAWNTEAFF. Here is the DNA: TGTGCCAGCAGCGGCGCATGGAACACTGAAGCTTTCTTT.